Reported below is one T cell receptor (beta chain). The antigen remains undetermined. The table came from immunoSEQ multiplex PCR; TCRdb's copy has only in-frame clones and leaves some out. The sample holds about 15,000 clones, around half seen once. The data stem from a study of Tregs in tolerant kidney transplant recipients. Germline V lookup: CDR1 SGHVS, CDR2 FNYEAQ. V trimming: 5 bases; J trimming: 0 bases; junction bases outside the gene matches: 5. The CDR3 extends over 16 amino acids. Recipient PBMCs carried a CFSE label and met irradiated graft donor PBMCs for more than five days before FACS sorting.

This TCR was recovered from a human patient who received a combined kidney and bone marrow transplant. Sequenced here: CD4+ T cells from blood cultured with allogeneic cells, sampled before the transplant. This sequence joins TRBV7-6 and TRBJ2-2; TRBD2 aligns across 8 bases. The CDR3 nucleotides are TGTGCCAGCAGCCTACTCGGGGGGGCGAACACCGGGGAGCTGTTTTTT. Its protein is CASSLLGGANTGELFF.